The entry that follows covers one T cell receptor (beta chain) sequence. Its cognate antigen is unknown. V lost 5 bases and J lost 3, with 14 bases in between. Germline values: CDR1 PRHDT, CDR2 FYEKMQ (reference sequence). The CDR3 totals 14 residues. These data originate in a study of cytomegalovirus exposure and HLA in healthy donors. Amplification used 60 Vbeta primers and 13 Jbeta primers. Clones were read by immunoSEQ multiplex PCR, and TCRdb kept only the in-frame ones, dropping some. In all, the sample yields about 130,000 clones. General observations from the study: It has been reported that TCR beta sequences accurately predicted the HLA-A and HLA-B alleles of most subjects. Later analysis revealed greater clonal expansion in HLA-associated TCR beta chains than in equally common others. Sequencing probably produced one cluster of sequence variants that were highly shared.

Sequenced input: PBMCs. The sequence was collected from a woman aged 55-69 years in good health and CMV-seronegative. The V call is TRBV13, the J call TRBJ2-7; a possible D gene is TRBD1 (5 bases). CDR3 coding DNA: TGTGCCAGCAGCCCCCCGGACAACATCTACGAGCAGTACTTC. This encodes CASSPPDNIYEQYF.